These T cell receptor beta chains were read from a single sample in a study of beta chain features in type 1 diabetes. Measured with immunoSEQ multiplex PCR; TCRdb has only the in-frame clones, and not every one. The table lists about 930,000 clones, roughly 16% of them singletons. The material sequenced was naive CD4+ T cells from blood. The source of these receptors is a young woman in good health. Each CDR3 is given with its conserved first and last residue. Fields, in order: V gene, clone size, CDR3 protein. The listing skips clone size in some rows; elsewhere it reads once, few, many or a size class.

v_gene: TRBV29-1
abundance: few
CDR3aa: CSVAGQGVRYAFF

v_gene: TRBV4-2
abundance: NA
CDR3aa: CASSPGKGQGPNTEAFF

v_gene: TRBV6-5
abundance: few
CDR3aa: CASSYSTGEAFF

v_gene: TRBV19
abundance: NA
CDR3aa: CASSIEGLAGLEQFF

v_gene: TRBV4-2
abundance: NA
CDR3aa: CASSEGIGTTHNYEQYF

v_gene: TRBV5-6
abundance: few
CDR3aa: CASSPKAGGPWQRNEQFF

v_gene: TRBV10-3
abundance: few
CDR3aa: CAIRSGTGTTRAGYEQYF

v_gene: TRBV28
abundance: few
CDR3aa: CASSLGSSGKETQYF

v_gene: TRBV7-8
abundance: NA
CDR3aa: CASSSLLASSYNEQFF

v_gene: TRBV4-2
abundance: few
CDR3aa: CASSQDRGFFYETQYF

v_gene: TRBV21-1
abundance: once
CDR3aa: CASSKVRRDSIYGYTF

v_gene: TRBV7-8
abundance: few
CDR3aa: CASSPGPDYEQYF

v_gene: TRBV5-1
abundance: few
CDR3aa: CASSLASGDYEQYF

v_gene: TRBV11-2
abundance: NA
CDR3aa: CASSALGNTIYF

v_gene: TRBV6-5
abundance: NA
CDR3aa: CASSYWAGGTEAFF

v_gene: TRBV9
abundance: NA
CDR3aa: CASSVDPTGGTEAFF

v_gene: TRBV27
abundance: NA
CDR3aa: CASKKNTEAFF

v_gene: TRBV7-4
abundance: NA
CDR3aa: CASSFKGGNQPQHF

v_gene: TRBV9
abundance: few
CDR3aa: CASSGTSGLYNEQFF

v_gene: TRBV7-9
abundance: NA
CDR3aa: CASSYQDIMNTEAFF

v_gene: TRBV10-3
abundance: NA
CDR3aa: CAISPTTGDYNEQFF

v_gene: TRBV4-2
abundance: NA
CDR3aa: CASAQAGAYNEQFF

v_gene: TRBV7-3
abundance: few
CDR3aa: CASSSGTSGTRSSYNEQFF

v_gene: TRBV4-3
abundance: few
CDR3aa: CASSQDPRTSYEQYF

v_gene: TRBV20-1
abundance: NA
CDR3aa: CSAAREGRQFF

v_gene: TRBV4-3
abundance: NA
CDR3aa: CASSQDVLSYEQYF